The present TCR beta chain was sequenced within a study of T cell responses to AZD1222 COVID-19 vaccine. Libraries were prepared by immunoSEQ multiplex PCR; TCRdb keeps only in-frame clonotypes and omits some of them. The profile shows about 170,000 clones, 80% to 95% of them singletons. Source: peripheral blood, taken on day 0 of AZD1222 vaccination. The TCR comes from an adult in good health.

In DNA form, the CDR3 reads TGTGCCAGCAGCAAAGACGGAGACAGACTAATGAACACTGAAGCTTTCTTT. Amino acids: CASSKDGDRLMNTEAFF. V is TRBV21-1 and J is TRBJ1-1. TRBV21-1 is labeled a pseudogene. This CDR3 is 17 amino acids long.